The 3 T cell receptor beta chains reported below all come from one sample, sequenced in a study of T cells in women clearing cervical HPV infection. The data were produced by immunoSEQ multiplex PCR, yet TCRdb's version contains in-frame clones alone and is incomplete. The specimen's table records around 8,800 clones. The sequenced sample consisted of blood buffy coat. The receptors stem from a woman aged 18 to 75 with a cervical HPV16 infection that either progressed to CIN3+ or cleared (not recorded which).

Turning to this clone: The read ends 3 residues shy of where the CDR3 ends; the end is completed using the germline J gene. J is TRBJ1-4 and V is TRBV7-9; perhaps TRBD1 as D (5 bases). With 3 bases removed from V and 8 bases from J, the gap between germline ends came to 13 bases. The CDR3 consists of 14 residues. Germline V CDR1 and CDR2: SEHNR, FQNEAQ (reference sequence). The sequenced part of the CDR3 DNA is TGTGCCAGCAGCTTCTCGGGGGGAGGGGAAAAA. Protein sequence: CASSFSGGGEK. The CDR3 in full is CASSFSGGGEKLFF.

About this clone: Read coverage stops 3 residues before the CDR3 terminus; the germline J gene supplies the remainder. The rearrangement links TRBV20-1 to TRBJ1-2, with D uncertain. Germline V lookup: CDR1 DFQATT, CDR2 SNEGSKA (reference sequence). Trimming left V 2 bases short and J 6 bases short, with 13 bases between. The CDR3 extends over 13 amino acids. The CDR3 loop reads CSARIVSEHGYTF. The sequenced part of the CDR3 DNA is TGCAGTGCTAGAATTGTGTCCGAGCATGGC.

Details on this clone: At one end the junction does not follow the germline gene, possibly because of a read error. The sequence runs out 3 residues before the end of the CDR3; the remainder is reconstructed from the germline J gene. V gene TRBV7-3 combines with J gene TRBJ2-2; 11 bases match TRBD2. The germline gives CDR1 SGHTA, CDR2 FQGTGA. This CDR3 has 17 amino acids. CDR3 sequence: CAGSPTSGALNTGELFF. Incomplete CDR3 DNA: TGTGCCGGCAGCCCGACTAGCGGGGCCCTCAACACCGGGGAG.